This T cell receptor beta chain comes out of a study of metastatic and nonmetastatic thyroid tumors. TCRdb re-called the PCR reads through MiXCR. Of some 34,000 clones in the sample, 15% to 20% were seen once. Germline CDR1 MDHEN, CDR2 SYDVKM. The CDR3 has 15 amino acids. Trimming stripped 8 bases from V and 1 base from J, with 12 bases between. Thyroid surgery was performed in patients who had received no treatment beforehand. The J gene is TRBJ1-6, the V gene TRBV28; no clear D gene. Sequencing was done on a sample of blood. The receptor was isolated from a female donor with papillary thyroid cancer or a benign thyroid nodule (not recorded which). Some clones in this sample may be carry-over from other donors' samples. The CDR3 region is CASGKAGSYNSPLHF. The CDR3 DNA reads as TGTGCCAGCGGGAAGGCGGGGTCCTATAATTCACCCCTCCACTTT.